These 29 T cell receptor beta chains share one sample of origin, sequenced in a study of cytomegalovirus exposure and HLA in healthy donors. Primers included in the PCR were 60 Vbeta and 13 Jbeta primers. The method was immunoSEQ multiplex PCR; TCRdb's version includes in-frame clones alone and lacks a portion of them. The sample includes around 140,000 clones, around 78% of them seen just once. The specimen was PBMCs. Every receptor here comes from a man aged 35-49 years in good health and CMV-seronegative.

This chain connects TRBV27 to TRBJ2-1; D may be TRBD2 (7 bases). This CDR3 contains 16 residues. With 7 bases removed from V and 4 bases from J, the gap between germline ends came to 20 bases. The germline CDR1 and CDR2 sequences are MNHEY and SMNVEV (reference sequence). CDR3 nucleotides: TGTGCCAGCACCGACCCAGGAGGGGGGGCTTACAATGAGCAGTTCTTC. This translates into CASTDPGGGAYNEQFF.

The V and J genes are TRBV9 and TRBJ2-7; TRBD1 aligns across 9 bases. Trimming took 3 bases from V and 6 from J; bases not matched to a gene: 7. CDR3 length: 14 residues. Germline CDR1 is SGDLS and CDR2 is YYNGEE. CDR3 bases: TGTGCCAGCAGCGGTACAGGGGGCCAGGTCGAGCAGTACTTC. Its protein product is CASSGTGGQVEQYF.

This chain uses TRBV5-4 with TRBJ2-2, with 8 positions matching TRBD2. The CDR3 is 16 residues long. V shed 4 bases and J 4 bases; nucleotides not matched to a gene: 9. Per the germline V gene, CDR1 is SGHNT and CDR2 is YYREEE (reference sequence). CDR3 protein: CASSPGGRGGTGELFF. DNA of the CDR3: TGTGCCAGCAGCCCCGGGGGACGGGGGGGCACCGGGGAGCTGTTTTTT.

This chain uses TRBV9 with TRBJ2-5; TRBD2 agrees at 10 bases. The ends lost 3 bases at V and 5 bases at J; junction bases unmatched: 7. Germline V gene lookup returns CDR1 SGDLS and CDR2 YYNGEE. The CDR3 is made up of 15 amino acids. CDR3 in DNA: TGTGCCAGCAGCGAGGAGCGGGGGGGCTGGGAGACCCAGTACTTC. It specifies CASSEERGGWETQYF.

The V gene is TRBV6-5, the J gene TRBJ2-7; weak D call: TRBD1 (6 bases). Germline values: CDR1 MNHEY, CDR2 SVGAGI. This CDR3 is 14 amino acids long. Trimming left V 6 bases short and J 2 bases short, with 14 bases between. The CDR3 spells CASSQDRFPYEQYF. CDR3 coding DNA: TGTGCCAGCAGCCAAGACAGGTTTCCCTACGAGCAGTACTTC.

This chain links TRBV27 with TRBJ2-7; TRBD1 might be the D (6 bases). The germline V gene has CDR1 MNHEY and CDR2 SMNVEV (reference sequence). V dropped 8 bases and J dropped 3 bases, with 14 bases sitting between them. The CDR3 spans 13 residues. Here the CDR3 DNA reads TGTGCCAGCCGGCCCCAGGGGATCTACGAGCAGTACTTC. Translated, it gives CASRPQGIYEQYF.

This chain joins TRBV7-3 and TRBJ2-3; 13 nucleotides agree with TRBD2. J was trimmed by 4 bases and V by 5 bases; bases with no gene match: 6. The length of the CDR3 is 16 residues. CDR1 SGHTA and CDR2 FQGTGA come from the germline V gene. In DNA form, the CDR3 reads TGTGCCAGCAGCACCAGACTAGCGGGGGGTTCAGATACGCAGTATTTT. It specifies CASSTRLAGGSDTQYF.

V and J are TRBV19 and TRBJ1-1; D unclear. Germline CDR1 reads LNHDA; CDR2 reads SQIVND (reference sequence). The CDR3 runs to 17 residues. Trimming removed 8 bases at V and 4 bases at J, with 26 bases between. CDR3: CASSPGRGRSLGTEAFF. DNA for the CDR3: TGTGCCAGTTCCCCCGGCAGAGGAAGATCCTTGGGCACTGAAGCTTTCTTT. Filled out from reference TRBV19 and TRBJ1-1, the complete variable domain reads DGGITQSPKYLFRKEGQNVTLSCEQNLNHDAMYWYRQDPGQGLRLIYYSQIVNDFQKGDIAEGYSVSREKKESFPLTVTSAQKNPTAFYLCASSPGRGRSLGTEAFFGQGTRLTVV.

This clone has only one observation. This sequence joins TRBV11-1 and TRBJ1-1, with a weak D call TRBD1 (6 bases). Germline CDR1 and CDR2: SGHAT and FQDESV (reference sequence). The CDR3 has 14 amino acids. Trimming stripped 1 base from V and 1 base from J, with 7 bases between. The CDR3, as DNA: TGTGCCAGCAGCTTAGAGGGACAGAACACTGAAGCTTTCTTT. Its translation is CASSLEGQNTEAFF.

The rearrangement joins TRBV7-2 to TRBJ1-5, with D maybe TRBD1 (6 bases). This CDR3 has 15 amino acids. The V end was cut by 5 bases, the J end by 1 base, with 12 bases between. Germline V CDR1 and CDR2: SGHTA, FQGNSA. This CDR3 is CASSPGTTSNQPQHF. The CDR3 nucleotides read TGTGCCAGCAGCCCAGGGACAACGAGCAATCAGCCCCAGCATTTT.

The CDR3 nucleotides are TGTGCCAGCAGTGAAGTCAGTTCCTACGAGCAGTACTTC. This codes for CASSEVSSYEQYF. The rearrangement joins TRBV2 to TRBJ2-7; no definite D call. The CDR3 loop spans 13 amino acids. Trimming left V 1 base short and J 1 base short, with 5 bases between. Germline V gene lookup returns CDR1 SNHLY and CDR2 FYNNEI.

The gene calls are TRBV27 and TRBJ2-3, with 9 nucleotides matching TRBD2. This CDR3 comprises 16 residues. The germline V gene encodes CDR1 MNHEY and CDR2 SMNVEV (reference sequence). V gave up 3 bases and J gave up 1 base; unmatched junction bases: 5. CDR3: CASSFESGGRTDTQYF. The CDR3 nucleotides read TGTGCCAGCAGTTTCGAGAGCGGGGGGCGCACAGATACGCAGTATTTT.

The CDR3 spells CSVAVGRAGNTIYF. The CDR3 region has the DNA TGCAGCGTTGCGGTCGGGAGGGCTGGAAACACCATATATTTT. The chain joins TRBV29-1 to TRBJ1-3; D ambiguous. The CDR3 runs 14 residues. V was trimmed by 4 bases and J by 2 bases, leaving 12 bases between them. Germline CDR1 is SQVTM and CDR2 is ANQGSEA.

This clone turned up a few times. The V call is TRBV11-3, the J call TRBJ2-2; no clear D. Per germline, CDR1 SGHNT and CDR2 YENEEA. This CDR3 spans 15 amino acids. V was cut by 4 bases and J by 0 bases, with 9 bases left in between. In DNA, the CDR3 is TGTGCCAGCAGCTCGTACTCGTCGAACACCGGGGAGCTGTTTTTT. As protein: CASSSYSSNTGELFF.

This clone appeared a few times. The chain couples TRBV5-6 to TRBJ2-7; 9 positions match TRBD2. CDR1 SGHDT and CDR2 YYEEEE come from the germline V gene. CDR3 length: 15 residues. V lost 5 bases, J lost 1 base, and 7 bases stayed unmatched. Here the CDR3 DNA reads TGTGCCAGCAGTTGGGGCGGGAGGGTTTCCTACGAGCAGTACTTC. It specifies CASSWGGRVSYEQYF.

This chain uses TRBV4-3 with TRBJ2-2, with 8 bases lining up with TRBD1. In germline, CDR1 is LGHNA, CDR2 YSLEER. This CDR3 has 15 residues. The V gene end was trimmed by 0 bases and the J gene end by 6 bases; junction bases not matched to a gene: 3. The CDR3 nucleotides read TGCGCCAGCAGCCAAGATCAGGGGGCGGCCGGGGAGCTGTTTTTT. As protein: CASSQDQGAAGELFF.

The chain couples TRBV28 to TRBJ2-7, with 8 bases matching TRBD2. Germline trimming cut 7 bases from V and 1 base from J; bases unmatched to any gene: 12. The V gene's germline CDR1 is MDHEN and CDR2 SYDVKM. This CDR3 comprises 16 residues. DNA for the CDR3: TGTGCCAGCATCACCACGGAGCGGGGGTCTTCCTACGAGCAGTACTTC. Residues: CASITTERGSSYEQYF.

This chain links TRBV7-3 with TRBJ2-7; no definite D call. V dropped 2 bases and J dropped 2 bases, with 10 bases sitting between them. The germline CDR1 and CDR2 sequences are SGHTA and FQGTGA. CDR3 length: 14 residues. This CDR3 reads CASSLYGLAYEQYF. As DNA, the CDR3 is TGTGCCAGCAGCTTATACGGCCTAGCCTACGAGCAGTACTTC.

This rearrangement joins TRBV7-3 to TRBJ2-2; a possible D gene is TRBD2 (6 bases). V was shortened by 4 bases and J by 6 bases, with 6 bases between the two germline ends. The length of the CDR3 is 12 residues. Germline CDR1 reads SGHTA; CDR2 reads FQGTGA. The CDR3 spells CASSWRAGELFF. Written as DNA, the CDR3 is TGTGCCAGCAGCTGGAGGGCCGGGGAGCTGTTTTTT.

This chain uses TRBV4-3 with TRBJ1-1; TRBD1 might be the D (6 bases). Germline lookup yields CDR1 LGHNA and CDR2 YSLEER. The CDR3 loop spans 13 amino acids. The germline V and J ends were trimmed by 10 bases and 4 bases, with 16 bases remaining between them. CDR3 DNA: TGCGCCACCTCCGACAGGATCGGCACTGAAGCTTTCTTT. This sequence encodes CATSDRIGTEAFF.

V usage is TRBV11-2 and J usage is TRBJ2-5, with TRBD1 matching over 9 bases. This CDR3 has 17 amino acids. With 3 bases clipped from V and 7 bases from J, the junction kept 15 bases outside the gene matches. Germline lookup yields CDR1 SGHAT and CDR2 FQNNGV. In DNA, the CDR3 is TGTGCCAGCAGCTTGTTACAGGGGGCGTCGTTCATCGGGACCCAGTACTTC. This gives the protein CASSLLQGASFIGTQYF.

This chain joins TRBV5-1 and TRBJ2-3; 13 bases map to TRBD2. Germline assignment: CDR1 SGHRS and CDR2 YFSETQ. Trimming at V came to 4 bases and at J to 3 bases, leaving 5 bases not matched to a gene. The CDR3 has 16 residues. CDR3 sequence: CASSPWTSGGTDTQYF. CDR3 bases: TGCGCCAGCAGCCCCTGGACTAGCGGGGGAACAGATACGCAGTATTTT.

The CDR3 protein is CASSLRARTATNEKLFF. For the CDR3, the DNA is TGTGCCAGTAGTCTCCGGGCCAGGACTGCAACTAATGAAAAACTGTTTTTT. The genes are TRBV19 and TRBJ1-4; no definite D call. The CDR3 is 17 residues long. V dropped 5 bases and J dropped 0 bases, with 16 bases sitting between them. Germline loops: CDR1 LNHDA, CDR2 SQIVND (reference sequence).

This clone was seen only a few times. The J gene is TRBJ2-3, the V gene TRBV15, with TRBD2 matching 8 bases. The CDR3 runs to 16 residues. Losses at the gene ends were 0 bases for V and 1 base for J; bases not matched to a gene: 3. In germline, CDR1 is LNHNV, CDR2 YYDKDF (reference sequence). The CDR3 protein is CATSRDGGAGTDTQYF. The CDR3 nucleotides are TGTGCCACCAGCAGAGACGGGGGGGCGGGCACAGATACGCAGTATTTT. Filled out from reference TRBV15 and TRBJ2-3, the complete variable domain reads DAMVIQNPRYQVTQFGKPVTLSCSQTLNHNVMYWYQQKSSQAPKLLFHYYDKDFNNEADTPDNFQSRRPNTSFCFLDIRSPGLGDTAMYLCATSRDGGAGTDTQYFGPGTRLTVL.

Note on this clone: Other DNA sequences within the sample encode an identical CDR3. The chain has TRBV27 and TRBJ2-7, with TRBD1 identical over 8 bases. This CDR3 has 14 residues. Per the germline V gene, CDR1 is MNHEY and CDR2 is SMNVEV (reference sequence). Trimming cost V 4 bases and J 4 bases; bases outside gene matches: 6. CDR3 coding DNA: TGTGCCAGCAGTTCTGGACAGGGTTTTTACGAGCAGTACTTC. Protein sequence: CASSSGQGFYEQYF.

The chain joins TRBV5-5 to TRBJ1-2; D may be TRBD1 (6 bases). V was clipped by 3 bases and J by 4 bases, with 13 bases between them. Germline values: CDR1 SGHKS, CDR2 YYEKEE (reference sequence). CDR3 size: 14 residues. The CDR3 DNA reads TGTGCCAGCAGCTACCAACAGGGTTCCTATGGCTACACCTTC. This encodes CASSYQQGSYGYTF.

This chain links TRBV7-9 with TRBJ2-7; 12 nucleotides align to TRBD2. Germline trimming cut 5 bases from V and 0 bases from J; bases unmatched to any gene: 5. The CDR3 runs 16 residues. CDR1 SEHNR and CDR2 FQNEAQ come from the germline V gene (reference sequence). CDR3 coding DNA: TGTGCCAGCAGCACGACTAGCGGGAGTTTCTCCTACGAGCAGTACTTC. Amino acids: CASSTTSGSFSYEQYF.

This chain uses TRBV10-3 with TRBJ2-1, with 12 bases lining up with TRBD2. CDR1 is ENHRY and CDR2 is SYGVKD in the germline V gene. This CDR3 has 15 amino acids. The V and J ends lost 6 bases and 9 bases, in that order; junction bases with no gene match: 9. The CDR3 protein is CAISRLAGGVGEQFF. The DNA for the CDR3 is TGTGCCATCAGCCGGCTAGCGGGAGGGGTCGGTGAGCAGTTCTTC.

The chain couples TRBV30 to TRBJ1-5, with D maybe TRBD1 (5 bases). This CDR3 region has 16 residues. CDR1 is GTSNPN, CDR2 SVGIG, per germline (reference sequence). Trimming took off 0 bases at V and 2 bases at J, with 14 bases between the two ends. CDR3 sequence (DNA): TGTGCCTGGAGTGTCACCCGGACAAGGGGCAATCAGCCCCAGCATTTT. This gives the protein CAWSVTRTRGNQPQHF.